These 2 T cell receptor beta chains came from one sample sequenced in a study of low-dose radiotherapy and immunotherapy resistance in tumors. Both a constant-region primer and a V-primer adapter served to amplify TCRs across roughly 22 PCR cycles. TCRdb ran MiXCR on the reads and lists one entry per CDR3 protein. The table lists about 47,000 distinct CDR3 sequences, about an eighth of them singletons. The time point denotes: before trial treatment. The sequencing used PBMCs, collected before treatment. Receptor source: a female donor with ovarian cancer.

This clonotype came up many times. The chain combines TRBV27 with TRBJ2-1, with TRBD1 identical over 8 bases. The CDR3 consists of 16 residues. J lost 0 bases, V lost 6 bases, and 7 bases had no gene match. Germline CDR1 reads MNHEY; CDR2 reads SMNVEV (reference sequence). CDR3 in DNA: TGTGCCAGCAGAACCTGGACAGGGAGCTCCTACAATGAGCAGTTCTTC. It encodes CASRTWTGSSYNEQFF.

This clonotype was recorded many times. The rearrangement joins TRBV11-2 to TRBJ2-7, with a possible D match to TRBD2 (5 bases). Germline CDR1 and CDR2: SGHAT and FQNNGV. V was cut by 1 base and J by 4 bases, with 11 bases left in between. The CDR3 contains 14 residues. CDR3 sequence (DNA): TGTGCCAGCAGCTTAGTACCCAGACTATACGAGCAGTACTTC. Translating it yields CASSLVPRLYEQYF.